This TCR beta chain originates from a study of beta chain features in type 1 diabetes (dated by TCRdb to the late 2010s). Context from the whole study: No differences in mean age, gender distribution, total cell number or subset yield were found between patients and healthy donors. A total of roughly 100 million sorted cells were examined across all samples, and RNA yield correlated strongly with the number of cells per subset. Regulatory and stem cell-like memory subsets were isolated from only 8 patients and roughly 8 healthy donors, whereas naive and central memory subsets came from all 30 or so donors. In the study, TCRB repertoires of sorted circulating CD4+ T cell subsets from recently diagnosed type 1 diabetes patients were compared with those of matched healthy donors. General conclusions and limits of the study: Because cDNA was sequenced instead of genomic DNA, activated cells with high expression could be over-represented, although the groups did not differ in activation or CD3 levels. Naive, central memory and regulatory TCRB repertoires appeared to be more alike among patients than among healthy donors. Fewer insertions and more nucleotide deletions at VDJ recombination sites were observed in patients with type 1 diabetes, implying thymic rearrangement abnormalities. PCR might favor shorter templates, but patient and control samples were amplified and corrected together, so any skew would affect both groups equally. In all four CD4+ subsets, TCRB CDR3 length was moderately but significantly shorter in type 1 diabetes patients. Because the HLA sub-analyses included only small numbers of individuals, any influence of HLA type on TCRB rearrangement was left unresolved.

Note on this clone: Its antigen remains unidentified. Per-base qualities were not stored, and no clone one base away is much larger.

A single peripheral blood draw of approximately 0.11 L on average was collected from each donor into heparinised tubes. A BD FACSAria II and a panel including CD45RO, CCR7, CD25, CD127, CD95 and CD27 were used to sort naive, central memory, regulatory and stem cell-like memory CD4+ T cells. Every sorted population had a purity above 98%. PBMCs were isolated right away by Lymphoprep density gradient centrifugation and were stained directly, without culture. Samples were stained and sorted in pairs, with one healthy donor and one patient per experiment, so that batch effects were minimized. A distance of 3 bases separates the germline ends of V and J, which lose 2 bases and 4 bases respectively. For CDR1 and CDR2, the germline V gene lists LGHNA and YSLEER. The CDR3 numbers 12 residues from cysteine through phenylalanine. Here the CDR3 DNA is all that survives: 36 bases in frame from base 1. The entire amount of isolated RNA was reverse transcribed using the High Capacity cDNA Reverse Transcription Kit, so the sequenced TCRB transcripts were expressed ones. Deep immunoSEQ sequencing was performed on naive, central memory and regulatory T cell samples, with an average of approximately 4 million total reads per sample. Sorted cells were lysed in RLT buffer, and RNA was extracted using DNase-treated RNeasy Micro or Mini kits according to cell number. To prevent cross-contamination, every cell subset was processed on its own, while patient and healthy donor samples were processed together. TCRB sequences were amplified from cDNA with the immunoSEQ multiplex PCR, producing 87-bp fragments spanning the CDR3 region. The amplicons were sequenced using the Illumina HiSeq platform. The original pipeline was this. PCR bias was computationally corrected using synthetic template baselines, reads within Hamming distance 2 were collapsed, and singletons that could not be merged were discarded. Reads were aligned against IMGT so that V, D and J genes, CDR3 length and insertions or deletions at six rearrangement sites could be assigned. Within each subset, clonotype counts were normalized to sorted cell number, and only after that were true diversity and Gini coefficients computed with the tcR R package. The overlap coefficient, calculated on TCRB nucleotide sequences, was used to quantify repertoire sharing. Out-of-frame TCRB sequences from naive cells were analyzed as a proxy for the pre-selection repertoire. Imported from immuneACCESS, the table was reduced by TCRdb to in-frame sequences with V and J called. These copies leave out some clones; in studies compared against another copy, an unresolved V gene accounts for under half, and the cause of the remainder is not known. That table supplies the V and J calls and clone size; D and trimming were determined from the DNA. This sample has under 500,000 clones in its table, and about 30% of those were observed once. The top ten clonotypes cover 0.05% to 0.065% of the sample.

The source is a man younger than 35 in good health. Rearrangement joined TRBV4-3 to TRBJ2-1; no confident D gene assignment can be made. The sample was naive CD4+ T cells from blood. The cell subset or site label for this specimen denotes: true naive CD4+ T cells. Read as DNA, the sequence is TGCGCCAGCAGCCAAACTTACAATGAGCAGTTCTTC. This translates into CASSQTYNEQFF.